Only one count was recorded for the clone carrying this T cell receptor (beta chain). The junction departs from the called germline gene at one end, perhaps through a read error. From germline, CDR1 is MNHEY and CDR2 SMNVEV (reference sequence). This CDR3 contains 16 residues. The data originate from a study of cytomegalovirus exposure and HLA in healthy donors. The donors were members of the validation cohort, which comprised 90 to 150 subjects and was separate from the first cohort of 670 or so subjects. Libraries were prepared by immunoSEQ multiplex PCR; TCRdb keeps only in-frame clonotypes and omits some of them. This repertoire shows 130,000 to 150,000 clones, approximately 91% found once; its top ten account for about 0.75%.

The receptor was derived from a man younger than 30 in good health and CMV-seronegative. The chain couples TRBV27 to TRBJ1-2, with 7 bases matching TRBD1. Sample: PBMCs. The CDR3 region is CASSFADYRGLEGYTF. CDR3 nucleotides: TGCGCCAGCAGTTTTGCCGATTACAGGGGACTGGAAGGCTACACCTTC.